The 23 T cell receptor beta chains below all came from one sample that was sequenced in a study of cytomegalovirus exposure and HLA in healthy donors (dated by TCRdb to about 2017). Libraries were prepared through the immunoSEQ multiplex PCR assay. The multiplex PCR relied on a mix of 60 forward primers for TCR Vbeta segments and 13 reverse primers for TCR Jbeta segments. TCRdb re-hosts the immuneACCESS table, in-frame sequences only. Its copies lack some clones; in the studies checked, an unresolved V gene accounts for under half of them, and the cause for the rest is not known. The sample includes some 64,000 clones, with 89% observed a single time. The ten largest clones capture less than 1.6% of the sample. The specimen sequenced was PBMCs. These receptors all come from a man younger than 40 in good health and CMV-seropositive.

V usage is TRBV4-2 and J usage is TRBJ1-1; D unclear. Trimming stripped 0 bases from V and 4 bases from J, with 12 bases between. Germline lookup yields CDR1 LGHNA and CDR2 YNFKEQ. The CDR3 is 15 residues long. CDR3 bases: TGTGCCAGCAGCCAAGATCTTACCAGGCCCACTGAAGCTTTCTTT. It is translated as CASSQDLTRPTEAFF.

V usage is TRBV7-8 and J usage is TRBJ1-1, with D hard to call. CDR3 size: 13 residues. Germline V lookup: CDR1 SGHVS, CDR2 FQNEAQ. The V end was cut by 5 bases, the J end by 0 bases, with 7 bases between. The CDR3 sequence is CASSQILNTEAFF. DNA for the CDR3: TGTGCCAGCAGCCAGATCTTGAACACTGAAGCTTTCTTT.

This clone showed up just a few times. The chain carries TRBV19 and TRBJ2-2; a weak D match, TRBD1 (6 bases). Trimming removed 7 bases from V and 0 bases from J, with 15 bases in between. Germline V gene data show CDR1 as LNHDA and CDR2 as SQIVND (reference sequence). The CDR3 loop spans 16 amino acids. In DNA, the CDR3 is TGTGCCAGTACTCCCGACAGGAACGCGAACACCGGGGAGCTGTTTTTT. The encoded protein is CASTPDRNANTGELFF.

The chain is built from TRBV30 and TRBJ2-5; 11 bases are a match to TRBD2. The CDR3 contains 16 residues. Unmatched junction bases numbered 5, after V lost 0 bases and J lost 2 bases. Germline V lookup: CDR1 GTSNPN, CDR2 SVGIG (reference sequence). Here the CDR3 DNA reads TGTGCCTGGAGTGTAGGTCCTAGCGGGGGGCAAGAGACCCAGTACTTC. Translating gives CAWSVGPSGGQETQYF. Combining the CDR3 with reference TRBV30 and TRBJ2-5 gives the whole variable domain SQTIHQWPATLVQPVGSPLSLECTVEGTSNPNLYWYRQAAGRGLQLLFYSVGIGQISSEVPQNLSASRPQDRQFILSSKKLLLSDSGFYLCAWSVGPSGGQETQYFGPGTRLLVL.

The genes are TRBV28 and TRBJ1-1, with D perhaps TRBD1 (6 bases). The germline gives CDR1 MDHEN, CDR2 SYDVKM. This CDR3 contains 14 residues. The V and J ends lost 7 bases and 3 bases respectively, with 15 bases between them. This CDR3 reads CASTFLQGDTEAFF. The CDR3 DNA reads TGTGCCAGCACTTTCCTACAGGGTGACACTGAAGCTTTCTTT.

The V call is TRBV7-9, the J call TRBJ1-5; D gene uncertain. This CDR3 contains 16 residues. The germline gives CDR1 SEHNR, CDR2 FQNEAQ (reference sequence). Trimming removed 0 bases at V and 6 bases at J, with 15 bases between. For the CDR3, the DNA is TGTGCCAGCAGCTTAGCGCACGGGAAGGGCGGTCAGCCCCAGCATTTT. This sequence encodes CASSLAHGKGGQPQHF.

The chain couples TRBV5-1 to TRBJ1-1, with D maybe TRBD1 (5 bases). CDR3 length: 14 amino acids. V was cut by 6 bases and J by 5 bases, with 17 bases left in between. Germline lookup yields CDR1 SGHRS and CDR2 YFSETQ. CDR3 loop: CASTSGGGGTEAFF. CDR3 bases: TGCGCCAGCACCTCTGGGGGGGGAGGAACTGAAGCTTTCTTT.

J is TRBJ1-2 and V is TRBV7-9; D is possibly TRBD1 (5 bases). Germline values: CDR1 SEHNR, CDR2 FQNEAQ (reference sequence). V gave up 2 bases and J gave up 7 bases, with 11 bases separating them. CDR3 size: 13 residues. Written as DNA, the CDR3 is TGTGCCAGCAGCTTATCCGGGGGTCCTGGCTACACCTTC. Residues: CASSLSGGPGYTF.

J is TRBJ2-2 and V is TRBV19; 10 positions match TRBD1. V shed 5 bases and J 6 bases; nucleotides not matched to a gene: 6. This CDR3 is 15 amino acids long. Germline V gene data show CDR1 as LNHDA and CDR2 as SQIVND (reference sequence). The CDR3 spells CASSGPGTGAGELFF. The CDR3 nucleotides are TGTGCCAGTAGTGGGCCGGGGACAGGGGCCGGGGAGCTGTTTTTT. Full variable domain (remainder filled in from reference TRBV19 and TRBJ2-2): DGGITQSPKYLFRKEGQNVTLSCEQNLNHDAMYWYRQDPGQGLRLIYYSQIVNDFQKGDIAEGYSVSREKKESFPLTVTSAQKNPTAFYLCASSGPGTGAGELFFGEGSRLTVL.

V is TRBV28 and J is TRBJ2-7; 8 bases are shared with TRBD2. This CDR3 region has 15 residues. Germline loops: CDR1 MDHEN, CDR2 SYDVKM. V was pared by 5 bases and J by 0 bases, with 6 bases of the junction left unmatched. For the CDR3, the DNA is TGTGCCAGCAGTCTTACTAGCGGAGGCTCCTACGAGCAGTACTTC. It is translated as CASSLTSGGSYEQYF.

V is TRBV30 and J is TRBJ1-4; tentatively, D is TRBD1 (5 bases). This CDR3 has 14 residues. CDR1 is GTSNPN, CDR2 SVGIG, per germline (reference sequence). V was trimmed by 4 bases and J by 5 bases, leaving 14 bases between them. The CDR3 loop reads CAWKRDGGNEKLFF. The CDR3 coding sequence is TGTGCCTGGAAACGGGACGGGGGAAATGAAAAACTGTTTTTT.

This rearrangement joins TRBV28 to TRBJ1-2; TRBD1 matches at 10 bases. The CDR3 loop spans 15 amino acids. Germline V gene sequence: CDR1 MDHEN, CDR2 SYDVKM. V shed 7 bases and J 5 bases; nucleotides not matched to a gene: 10. The CDR3 nucleotides read TGTGCCAGCACCTCGACAGGGGGCTACACTTATGGCTACACCTTC. This codes for CASTSTGGYTYGYTF.

The chain recombines TRBV29-1 with TRBJ1-6; a weak D match, TRBD1 (6 bases). The V gene's germline CDR1 is SQVTM and CDR2 ANQGSEA. V lost 6 bases and J lost 9, with 15 bases in between. The length of the CDR3 is 13 residues. This chain's CDR3 is CSVAYREGSPLHF. The CDR3 nucleotides are TGCAGCGTGGCCTACAGGGAGGGTTCACCCCTCCACTTT.

The chain links TRBV15 to TRBJ2-7; 7 nucleotides line up with TRBD2. The CDR3 is 14 residues long. From germline, CDR1 is LNHNV and CDR2 YYDKDF (reference sequence). Trimming removed 0 bases from V and 7 bases from J; junction bases left unmatched: 6. The CDR3 here is CATSRDGIGGEQYF. CDR3 DNA sequence: TGTGCCACCAGCAGAGATGGGATCGGGGGGGAGCAGTACTTC.

CDR3: CASSLEDFGGEKLFF. In DNA form, the CDR3 reads TGTGCCAGCAGCTTAGAGGACTTCGGGGGTGAAAAACTGTTTTTT. This chain connects TRBV11-2 to TRBJ1-4, with D maybe TRBD1 (5 bases). Germline V gene lookup returns CDR1 SGHAT and CDR2 FQNNGV. V dropped 0 bases and J dropped 7 bases, with 12 bases sitting between them. The length of the CDR3 is 15 residues.

V usage is TRBV19 and J usage is TRBJ1-5; 9 nucleotides match TRBD1. CDR3 length: 18 amino acids. Germline loops: CDR1 LNHDA, CDR2 SQIVND (reference sequence). Trimming took 1 base from V and 5 from J; bases not matched to a gene: 12. The CDR3 coding sequence is TGTGCCAGTAGTATAGGGACAGGGGTTCTCCTTGGGCATCAGCCCCAGCATTTT. This codes for CASSIGTGVLLGHQPQHF.

The chain recombines TRBV18 with TRBJ1-3; 7 bases map to TRBD1. The germline gives CDR1 KGHSH, CDR2 LQKENI. CDR3 length: 17 amino acids. Trimming cost V 2 bases and J 0 bases; bases outside gene matches: 7. CDR3 sequence: CASSPTTDRSSGNTIYF. The CDR3 nucleotides read TGTGCCAGCTCACCAACTACGGACAGGTCCTCTGGAAACACCATATATTTT.

The chain recombines TRBV19 with TRBJ1-4; D is ambiguous. The CDR3 is 16 amino acids. Per the germline V gene, CDR1 is LNHDA and CDR2 is SQIVND (reference sequence). Trimming cost V 5 bases and J 8 bases, with 21 bases left between them. CDR3 nucleotides: TGTGCCAGTAGTCCCTCCTACATCCCGGGGAAGGAAAAACTGTTTTTT. It yields the protein CASSPSYIPGKEKLFF.

The V gene is TRBV30, the J gene TRBJ1-1, with D unclear. Germline V gene sequence: CDR1 GTSNPN, CDR2 SVGIG (reference sequence). V lost 0 bases and J lost 0, with 5 bases in between. This CDR3 comprises 13 residues. CDR3 DNA sequence: TGTGCCTGGAGTGTAGCTGTGAACACTGAAGCTTTCTTT. Amino acid sequence: CAWSVAVNTEAFF.

A few counts support this clone. The chain links TRBV4-3 to TRBJ1-4; 9 nucleotides line up with TRBD1. V lost 5 bases to trimming and J lost 8 bases; unmatched junction nucleotides: 9. The CDR3 loop spans 15 amino acids. CDR1 and CDR2 from the germline V gene are LGHNA and YSLEER. CDR3 protein: CASSATGQGSEKLFF. CDR3 DNA: TGCGCCAGCAGCGCGACGGGACAGGGCAGCGAAAAACTGTTTTTT.

The rearrangement uses TRBV9 and TRBJ2-7, with TRBD1 matching 8 bases. The CDR3 has 16 amino acids. The J segment lost 3 bases and the V segment lost 4 bases, leaving 12 bases of the junction unmatched. Germline V gene sequence: CDR1 SGDLS, CDR2 YYNGEE. The CDR3 loop is CASSPQDREIGYEQYF. The CDR3 DNA reads TGTGCCAGCAGCCCCCAGGACAGGGAAATCGGCTACGAGCAGTACTTC.

The chain joins TRBV6-5 to TRBJ1-2, with D possibly matching TRBD1 (6 bases). The V and J ends lost 4 bases and 5 bases respectively, with 11 bases between them. CDR3 length equals 13 residues. Germline V gene lookup returns CDR1 MNHEY and CDR2 SVGAGI. The CDR3 sequence: CASSWDTEYGYTF. CDR3 DNA: TGTGCCAGCAGTTGGGACACTGAATATGGCTACACCTTC.

The genes are TRBV28 and TRBJ1-1; D perhaps matches TRBD1 (5 bases). The V gene's germline CDR1 is MDHEN and CDR2 SYDVKM. This CDR3 has 15 residues. Trimming shortened V by 3 bases and J by 5 bases, and 16 bases separated the two germline ends. The CDR3 DNA is TGTGCCAGCAGTTTGAATTTGGGGGGAGGAACTGAAGCTTTCTTT. Protein sequence: CASSLNLGGGTEAFF. Together with reference TRBV28 and TRBJ1-1, the CDR3 gives the full variable domain: DVKVTQSSRYLVKRTGEKVFLECVQDMDHENMFWYRQDPGLGLRLIYFSYDVKMKEKGDIPEGYSVSREKKERFSLILESASTNQTSMYLCASSLNLGGGTEAFFGQGTRLTVV.